Listed below are T cell receptor beta chains from one sample, sequenced in a study of cytomegalovirus exposure and HLA in healthy donors. Here immunoSEQ multiplex PCR was the method, and the copy in TCRdb shows in-frame clones only, minus some. The sample holds 95,000 to 150,000 clones; about 88% are singletons and the top ten take less than 1.5%. Material: PBMCs. These receptors all come from a woman under 30 in good health and CMV-seronegative. The CDR3 runs from the conserved cysteine through the conserved F or W. A D gene is named only where the DNA matches it firmly. A row's size may be missing; if present it is once, few, many or a size class.

TRBV30	TRBJ1-1	NA	NA	TGTGCCTGGAGTGTACGGGTAGACACTGAAGCTTTCTTT	CAWSVRVDTEAFF
TRBV7-9	TRBJ1-4	NA	NA	TGTGCCAGCAGTACCCCCGGGACTCTTAATGAAAAACTGTTTTTT	CASSTPGTLNEKLFF
TRBV11-2	TRBJ1-2	NA	TRBD1	TGTGCCAGCAGCTTAGATGCAGGGGGAGTTGGCTACACCTTC	CASSLDAGGVGYTF
TRBV7-9	TRBJ2-5	NA	TRBD2	TGTGCCAGCAGCTTGGGACTAGAAGAGACCCAGTACTTC	CASSLGLEETQYF
TRBV11-1	TRBJ2-4	NA	NA	TGTGCCAGCAGCCACGGGGGAGGGGGCAAAAACATTCAGTACTTC	CASSHGGGGKNIQYF
TRBV10-1	TRBJ2-5	NA	TRBD1	TGCGCCAGCTGGAACTTAGACAGGGGAGAGACCCAGTACTTC	CASWNLDRGETQYF
TRBV10-3	TRBJ2-2	NA	TRBD2	TGTGCCATCAAGGCCCTAGCGGGGTCGAACACCGGGGAGCTGTTTTTT	CAIKALAGSNTGELFF
TRBV11-2	TRBJ2-5	NA	TRBD2	TGTGCCAGCAGCTCTGCGGGGGGGATCCCAGAGACCCAGTACTTC	CASSSAGGIPETQYF
TRBV28	TRBJ1-5	few	NA	TGTGCCAGCAGTGGGGCCCCCTCGGCTTTCGTCAATCAGCCCCAGCATTTT	CASSGAPSAFVNQPQHF
TRBV5-6	TRBJ1-5	few	NA	TGTGCCAGCAGCCGAGGACAGCACTTTAGCAATCAGCCCCAGCATTTT	CASSRGQHFSNQPQHF
TRBV19	TRBJ1-5	NA	NA	TGTGCCAGTAGTATCGACCAGGGGTACGGCAATCAGCCCCAGCATTTT	CASSIDQGYGNQPQHF
TRBV6-6	TRBJ1-3	NA	NA	TGTGCCAGCAGTTACGGAGTCTCTGGAAACACCATATATTTT	CASSYGVSGNTIYF
TRBV27	TRBJ1-1	NA	TRBD1	TGTGCCAGCATTCGCACAGGGGGACCCGAGGGAATGATGAACACTGAAGCTTTCTTT	CASIRTGGPEGMMNTEAFF
TRBV4-1	TRBJ1-5	once	NA	TGCGCCAGCAGCCAAGATCCTGGAGGGAACGATCAGCCCCAGCATTTT	CASSQDPGGNDQPQHF
TRBV28	TRBJ1-1	NA	TRBD1	TGTGCCAGCAGTTCAGGGGGTACGTACACTGAAGCTTTCTTT	CASSSGGTYTEAFF
TRBV10-1	TRBJ2-1	NA	NA	TGCGCCAGCAGTGAGGGGGGGGCAAGTCCCTACAATGAGCAGTTCTTC	CASSEGGASPYNEQFF
TRBV6-5	TRBJ2-6	NA	NA	TGTGCCAGCAGCCAGGGGTATGGGGCCAACGTCCTGACTTTC	CASSQGYGANVLTF
TRBV2	TRBJ1-2	NA	TRBD1	TGTGCCAGCTGGGACAGGGAGGACTATGGCTACACCTTC	CASWDREDYGYTF
TRBV11-3	TRBJ1-1	few	NA	TGTGCCAGCAGCAGAGACACGGACACTGAAGCTTTCTTT	CASSRDTDTEAFF
TRBV6-5	TRBJ1-3	NA	NA	TGTGCCGCCAGTACCTCTGGAAACACCATATATTTT	CAASTSGNTIYF
TRBV5-4	TRBJ2-7	NA	TRBD2	TGTGCCAGCAGCTTGGGCACTAGCGGGATCGAGCAGTACTTC	CASSLGTSGIEQYF
TRBV27	TRBJ2-2	NA	NA	TGTGCCAGCAGTACGGGACTGCCGGGGACCGGGGAGCTGTTTTTT	CASSTGLPGTGELFF
TRBV6-5	TRBJ2-3	NA	NA	TGTGCCAGCAGCCCCATGGGCCAGAGCACAGATACGCAGTATTTT	CASSPMGQSTDTQYF
TRBV9	TRBJ2-3	NA	NA	TGTGCCAGCAGCGTAGAGGGCGGGGGCACAGATACGCAGTATTTT	CASSVEGGGTDTQYF
TRBV27	TRBJ2-7	NA	TRBD2	TGTGCCAGCACCCTTAGACTAGCGGACTCCTACGAGCAGTACTTC	CASTLRLADSYEQYF
TRBV5-1	TRBJ1-2	NA	NA	TGCGCCAGCAGCTTGGGACAGGTCCCCAACTATGGCTACACCTTC	CASSLGQVPNYGYTF
TRBV6-5	TRBJ1-5	NA	NA	TGTGCCAGCAGTTCACAGGTGACCGTGCGCAATCAGCCCCAGCATTTT	CASSSQVTVRNQPQHF
TRBV29-1	TRBJ2-5	NA	TRBD1	TGCAGCGTTCACAGGGGGCTCCAAGAGACCCAGTACTTC	CSVHRGLQETQYF
TRBV29-1	TRBJ2-5	NA	NA	TGCAGCGTTGATATGGGGCGGGGTTTACAAGAGACCCAGTACTTC	CSVDMGRGLQETQYF
TRBV7-9	TRBJ1-4	NA	TRBD1	TGTGCCAGCAGCTTAGTTTGGGGACAGGATAACGAAAAACTGTTTTTT	CASSLVWGQDNEKLFF
TRBV5-1	TRBJ2-5	NA	NA	TGCGCCAGCAGCGAACGGGGGTACCAAGAGACCCAGTACTTC	CASSERGYQETQYF
TRBV2	TRBJ2-3	NA	NA	TGTGCCAGCAGTGAAGGGCTCGGCACAGATACGCAGTATTTT	CASSEGLGTDTQYF
TRBV2	TRBJ2-1	once	TRBD2	TGTGCCAGCAGTGGGGCCAAGCGGGAGGGTTACAATGAGCAGTTCTTC	CASSGAKREGYNEQFF
TRBV19	TRBJ2-2	NA	NA	TGTGCCAGTAGTATACAGGGGTACACCAGGGAGCTGTTTTTT	CASSIQGYTRELFF
TRBV6-6	TRBJ1-5	NA	TRBD1	TGTGCCAGCAGACACACCGGGGACAGGGCTAATCAGCCCCAGCATTTT	CASRHTGDRANQPQHF
TRBV9	TRBJ1-6	NA	NA	TGTGCCAGCAGCGTAGGCCAGGGGACGAGCTCCTATAATTCACCCCTCCACTTT	CASSVGQGTSSYNSPLHF
TRBV5-1	TRBJ2-3	once	TRBD2	TGCGCCAGCAGCTTGGTGGCGGGAGCAGATACGCAGTATTTT	CASSLVAGADTQYF
TRBV9	TRBJ1-1	NA	NA	TGTGCCAGCAGCGCCCAGGGTAGGGAAGCTTTCTTT	CASSAQGREAFF
TRBV6-6	TRBJ1-5	NA	NA	TGTGCCAGCAGTTATTTCGTGAGCAATCAGCCCCAGCATTTT	CASSYFVSNQPQHF
TRBV11-3	TRBJ2-5	NA	TRBD1	TGTGCCAGCAGCGAGTGGACAGGGTATGAGACCCAGTACTTC	CASSEWTGYETQYF
TRBV7-7	TRBJ1-4	NA	NA	TGTGCCAGCAGCTTAGGGGCAGGGTTCGGTGAAAAACTGTTTTTT	CASSLGAGFGEKLFF
TRBV28	TRBJ1-2	few	NA	TGTGCCACCAGTCGGGATAACTATGGCTACACCTTC	CATSRDNYGYTF
TRBV7-8	TRBJ2-5	NA	TRBD2	TGTGCCAGCAGCTTTAGCGGGGGTCCCCGTAGAGAGACCCAGTACTTC	CASSFSGGPRRETQYF
TRBV28	TRBJ1-3	NA	TRBD1	TGTGCCAGCAGCCTACAGGGGGCATTATCCTCTGGAAACACCATATATTTT	CASSLQGALSSGNTIYF
TRBV5-1	TRBJ1-1	NA	NA	TGCGCCAGCAGCTTGGCCGGTCTCGCCGGGAAGAACACTGAAGCTTTCTTT	CASSLAGLAGKNTEAFF
TRBV19	TRBJ1-5	NA	NA	TGTGCCAGTAGTATTGTGGGGCGTCAGCCCCAGCATTTT	CASSIVGRQPQHF
TRBV4-1	TRBJ2-3	once	TRBD2	TGCGCCAGCAGCCAAGGGGTATGGCGGCGGGAGCGGACAGATACGCAGTATTTT	CASSQGVWRRERTDTQYF
TRBV28	TRBJ1-5	NA	NA	TGTGCCAGCAGTGTCACAGGGTTAATACAGCCCCAGCATTTT	CASSVTGLIQPQHF
TRBV19	TRBJ1-5	NA	TRBD1	TGTGCCAGTAGTCCGATCCGGGACAGGGACAATCAGCCCCAGCATTTT	CASSPIRDRDNQPQHF
TRBV7-9	TRBJ2-2	NA	NA	TGTGCCAGCAGCTTTGCGACCGGGGAGCTGTTTTTT	CASSFATGELFF
TRBV9	TRBJ2-5	NA	TRBD2	TGTGCCAGCAGCGCTTCTAGCGGGAGTTCGAGAGAGACCCAGTACTTC	CASSASSGSSRETQYF
TRBV7-6	TRBJ2-5	NA	TRBD2	TGTGCCAGCAGCTTAGCGCGCGGGGGGGAGACCCAGTACTTC	CASSLARGGETQYF
TRBV5-6	TRBJ2-3	NA	NA	TGTGCCAGCAGCTTCGCGACGGGGTCCGGAGATACGCAGTATTTT	CASSFATGSGDTQYF
TRBV30	TRBJ2-2	NA	TRBD2	TGTGCCTGGAGTGTTTTCCGGCTAGCGGGCTCTAACACCGGGGAGCTGTTTTTT	CAWSVFRLAGSNTGELFF
TRBV6-6	TRBJ1-1	NA	TRBD1	TGTGCCAGCAGGACAGGGGGTGCAGGGAAGAACACTGAAGCTTTCTTT	CASRTGGAGKNTEAFF
TRBV6-1	TRBJ1-4	NA	NA	TGTGCCAGCAGTGAGTCCCAGGGCTATGAAAAACTGTTTTTT	CASSESQGYEKLFF
TRBV21-1	TRBJ1-1	NA	NA	TGTGCCAGCAGGGGACAGGGGGCTTCTGAAGCTTTCTTT	CASRGQGASEAFF
TRBV11-2	TRBJ1-2	NA	NA	TGTGCCAGCAGCTTGGTGAGAAGGGGGTCCGACGGCTACACCTTC	CASSLVRRGSDGYTF
TRBV15	TRBJ2-7	few	TRBD2	TGTGCCACCAGCAGAGCGGGCACTAGCGGGAGATACGAGCAGTACTTC	CATSRAGTSGRYEQYF
TRBV19	TRBJ1-5	NA	TRBD1	TGTGCCAGTATGGACAGGGCCCCTAATCAGCCCCAGCATTTT	CASMDRAPNQPQHF